This T cell receptor beta chain derives from a study of control samples from healthy donors and cancer patients. The CDR3 has 15 amino acids. Germline V gives CDR1 SGHNT, CDR2 YYREEE (reference sequence). V dropped 3 bases and J dropped 4; count of bases not matched to a gene: 6. Only in-frame clones appear in the TCRdb table, and some are missing; sequencing was by immunoSEQ multiplex PCR. The repertoire consists of tens of thousands of clones, with 87% occurring once and the leading ten covering over 13%. The clonotype was recovered from a man aged 60 to 69 with head and neck cancer. Sequencing was done on a sample of PBMCs. The chain recombines TRBV5-4 with TRBJ2-1, with 8 bases lining up with TRBD1. DNA for the CDR3: TGTGCCAGCAGCTCTGGGACAGGAGGTTACAATGAGCAGTTCTTC. This encodes CASSSGTGGYNEQFF. Full variable domain (rest looked up from reference TRBV5-4 and TRBJ2-1): ETGVTQSPTHLIKTRGQQVTLRCSSQSGHNTVSWYQQALGQGPQFIFQYYREEENGRGNFPPRFSGLQFPNYSSELNVNALELDDSALYLCASSSGTGGYNEQFFGPGTRLTVL.